What follows are 25 T cell receptor beta chains derived from one specimen sequenced in a study of cytomegalovirus exposure and HLA in healthy donors. PCR primers comprised 60 Vbeta and 13 Jbeta primers. Assay used: immunoSEQ multiplex PCR; TCRdb lists only in-frame clones, some missing. Counted here are fewer than 90,000 clones, around 77% occurring once; the ten biggest clones make up approximately 3.7%. Specimen: PBMCs. The receptors shown here come from a man younger than 45 in good health and CMV-seronegative.

The V gene is TRBV11-2, the J gene TRBJ2-1; 10 positions match TRBD2. This CDR3 comprises 16 residues. CDR1 is SGHAT, CDR2 FQNNGV, per germline. J was trimmed by 9 bases and V by 2 bases; bases with no gene match: 10. For the CDR3, the DNA is TGTGCCAGCAGCTTAATGGACCTAGCGGGAGAAGGTGAGCAGTTCTTC. It is translated as CASSLMDLAGEGEQFF.

The J gene is TRBJ2-7, the V gene TRBV6-1; TRBD1 matches 7 bases. V was pared by 6 bases and J by 3 bases, with 5 bases of the junction left unmatched. The CDR3 sequence is 13 residues long. CDR1 MNHNS and CDR2 SASEGT come from the germline V gene. The CDR3 bases are TGTGCCAGCAGCGGGGACAGTCTCTACGAGCAGTACTTC. This codes for CASSGDSLYEQYF.

The chain joins TRBV18 to TRBJ1-5; the D is unclear. The germline V gene has CDR1 KGHSH and CDR2 LQKENI. This CDR3 has 13 residues. V lost 4 bases and J lost 5, with 9 bases in between. The CDR3 DNA reads as TGTGCCAGCTCACAAAAAGCTGATCAGCCCCAGCATTTT. This codes for CASSQKADQPQHF.

The gene calls are TRBV28 and TRBJ2-5; possible D gene TRBD2, 6 bases. Germline V CDR1 and CDR2: MDHEN, SYDVKM. This CDR3 has 14 amino acids. Trimming cost V 5 bases and J 7 bases, with 17 bases left between them. The CDR3 sequence is CASSPRLGAATQYF. CDR3 coding DNA: TGTGCCAGCAGTCCAAGACTAGGGGCGGCGACCCAGTACTTC.

The rearrangement uses TRBV19 and TRBJ1-5, with D possibly matching TRBD1 (5 bases). Germline values: CDR1 LNHDA, CDR2 SQIVND (reference sequence). The CDR3 spans 15 residues. V was trimmed by 3 bases and J by 2 bases, leaving 11 bases between them. The CDR3 spells CASSMGWGGNQPQHF. In nucleotides, the CDR3 is TGTGCCAGTAGTATGGGGTGGGGGGGCAATCAGCCCCAGCATTTT.

The rearrangement uses TRBV4-3 and TRBJ2-1; 12 positions agree with TRBD2. The germline V gene encodes CDR1 LGHNA and CDR2 YSLEER. The CDR3 spans 18 residues. The trim removed 1 base at V and 6 bases at J, leaving 10 bases unmatched. CDR3 in DNA: TGCGCCAGCAGCCAAGTAATGACCGGGACTAGCGGGCGCAATGAGCAGTTCTTC. Its protein is CASSQVMTGTSGRNEQFF.

The chain is built from TRBV5-1 and TRBJ2-5; 9 bases are shared with TRBD2. The germline V gene has CDR1 SGHRS and CDR2 YFSETQ. Unmatched junction bases numbered 3, after V lost 2 bases and J lost 4 bases. The CDR3 is 14 residues long. DNA of the CDR3: TGCGCCAGCAGCTTAAGAGCGGGAGGAGAGACCCAGTACTTC. This encodes CASSLRAGGETQYF.

The genes are TRBV7-9 and TRBJ2-5; the match to TRBD2 covers 13 bases. V lost 5 bases, J lost 6 bases, and 6 bases stayed unmatched. The CDR3 consists of 15 residues. Germline CDR1 and CDR2: SEHNR and FQNEAQ (reference sequence). The CDR3 spells CASSPTSGGMKTQYF. In DNA form, the CDR3 reads TGTGCCAGCAGCCCGACTAGCGGGGGGATGAAGACCCAGTACTTC.

This chain links TRBV7-9 with TRBJ2-5; D may be TRBD1 (6 bases). Germline assignment: CDR1 SEHNR and CDR2 FQNEAQ (reference sequence). Trimming stripped 5 bases from V and 4 bases from J, with 14 bases between. This CDR3 is 14 amino acids long. For the CDR3, the DNA is TGTGCCAGCAGCCGCAATCAGGGGAGAGAGACCCAGTACTTC. This translates into CASSRNQGRETQYF.

The chain links TRBV18 to TRBJ1-2, with D possibly TRBD1 on 6 matching bases. The CDR3 contains 12 residues. Looked up from germline, CDR1 is KGHSH and CDR2 is LQKENI. V shed 3 bases and J shed 13 bases, with 15 bases lying between them. CDR3 in amino acids: CASSPDRTAFTF. The CDR3 DNA reads as TGTGCCAGCTCACCTGATCGGACAGCCTTCACCTTC.

The chain combines TRBV11-2 with TRBJ2-5; perhaps TRBD1 as D (5 bases). Per germline, CDR1 SGHAT and CDR2 FQNNGV. The CDR3 loop spans 14 amino acids. The V gene lost 1 base and the J gene lost 3 bases, with 9 bases spanning the gap. The CDR3 here is CASSLANRKETQYF. The CDR3, as DNA: TGTGCCAGCAGCTTAGCTAACAGGAAAGAGACCCAGTACTTC.

The count of this clone is one. The V gene is TRBV4-1, the J gene TRBJ2-1, with D tentatively TRBD2 (7 bases). CDR3 length: 17 amino acids. The V gene lost 6 bases and the J gene lost 4 bases, with 22 bases spanning the gap. CDR1 and CDR2 (germline): MGHRA, YSYEKL. This chain's CDR3 is CASSNGRGGLGYNEQFF. In nucleotides, the CDR3 is TGCGCCAGCAGTAATGGTCGCGGGGGCCTCGGTTACAATGAGCAGTTCTTC.

The rearrangement uses TRBV5-4 and TRBJ2-1; the match to TRBD2 covers 9 bases. The CDR3 has 16 amino acids. J gave up 7 bases and V 4 bases, and 12 bases lay outside the gene matches. CDR1 is SGHNT and CDR2 is YYREEE in the germline V gene (reference sequence). The chain's CDR3 is CASSPWEQRGVNEQFF. CDR3 nucleotide sequence: TGTGCCAGCAGCCCCTGGGAGCAGCGGGGGGTGAATGAGCAGTTCTTC.

This rearrangement joins TRBV5-1 to TRBJ1-4; 7 bases line up with TRBD1. Per the germline V gene, CDR1 is SGHRS and CDR2 is YFSETQ. With 5 bases clipped from V and 0 bases from J, the junction kept 7 bases outside the gene matches. The CDR3 length is 16 residues. CDR3 sequence (DNA): TGCGCCAGCAGGCCTTCACAGGGGACAACTAATGAAAAACTGTTTTTT. It encodes CASRPSQGTTNEKLFF.

The chain employs TRBV19 and TRBJ1-1; D is unclear. The CDR3 extends over 14 amino acids. Germline-derived CDR1 and CDR2 are LNHDA and SQIVND (reference sequence). The V and J ends lost 6 bases and 1 base respectively, with 12 bases between them. CDR3 sequence: CASRSLEGNTEAFF. CDR3 DNA: TGTGCCAGTAGGAGTTTGGAGGGGAACACTGAAGCTTTCTTT.

The rearrangement joins TRBV28 to TRBJ1-5; D may be TRBD1 (6 bases). The CDR3 has 12 amino acids. CDR1 is MDHEN, CDR2 SYDVKM, per germline. Trimming removed 8 bases from V and 8 bases from J, with 13 bases in between. CDR3 nucleotides: TGTGCCAGCTTTGAGGCAGGGGAGCCCCAGCATTTT. The encoded protein is CASFEAGEPQHF.

The CDR3 sequence is CASSELAGAQNEQFF. In nucleotides, the CDR3 is TGTGCCAGCAGTGAACTAGCGGGAGCTCAGAATGAGCAGTTCTTC. The chain combines TRBV6-4 with TRBJ2-1; 11 positions match TRBD2. The CDR3 has 15 amino acids. J gave up 7 bases and V 3 bases, and 5 bases lay outside the gene matches. Germline V gene data show CDR1 as MRHNA and CDR2 as SNTAGT.

This clone was observed a single time. The chain has TRBV28 and TRBJ2-1; 8 nucleotides match TRBD2. Germline V gene lookup returns CDR1 MDHEN and CDR2 SYDVKM. J was trimmed by 9 bases and V by 6 bases; bases with no gene match: 19. This CDR3 is 17 amino acids long. This CDR3 reads CASRTYVGTRASSEQFF. CDR3 sequence (DNA): TGTGCCAGCAGGACGTATGTAGGGACTAGAGCTTCAAGTGAGCAGTTCTTC.

The V and J genes are TRBV6-5 and TRBJ1-5, with TRBD1 matching 10 bases. V was pared by 9 bases and J by 4 bases, with 3 bases of the junction left unmatched. The CDR3 covers 13 residues. The V gene's germline CDR1 is MNHEY and CDR2 SVGAGI. CDR3 region: CARPGQGNQPQHF. In nucleotides, the CDR3 is TGTGCCAGACCGGGACAGGGGAATCAGCCCCAGCATTTT.

The V gene is TRBV5-4, the J gene TRBJ2-1; a possible D gene is TRBD1 (5 bases). Germline lookup yields CDR1 SGHNT and CDR2 YYREEE (reference sequence). Trimming pared 4 bases from V and 3 bases from J, leaving 8 bases between. This CDR3 contains 13 residues. CDR3 sequence: CASSVGHYNEQFF. Here the CDR3 DNA reads TGTGCCAGCAGCGTCGGACACTACAATGAGCAGTTCTTC. Combining the CDR3 with reference TRBV5-4 and TRBJ2-1 gives the whole variable domain ETGVTQSPTHLIKTRGQQVTLRCSSQSGHNTVSWYQQALGQGPQFIFQYYREEENGRGNFPPRFSGLQFPNYSSELNVNALELDDSALYLCASSVGHYNEQFFGPGTRLTVL.

The genes are TRBV2 and TRBJ1-2; TRBD1 matches at 9 bases. This CDR3 has 16 residues. The germline CDR1 and CDR2 sequences are SNHLY and FYNNEI. V lost 0 bases to trimming and J lost 4 bases; unmatched junction nucleotides: 6. The CDR3 bases are TGTGCCAGCAGTGAAGCTGCGACAGGGGGTCTCTATGGCTACACCTTC. It is translated as CASSEAATGGLYGYTF.

The DNA of the CDR3 is TGTGCCGCCCAGGGGGCGAGGACTGAAGCTTTCTTT. This sequence encodes CAAQGARTEAFF. This sequence joins TRBV6-1 and TRBJ1-1; TRBD1 matches at 8 bases. V lost 11 bases and J lost 5; bases outside the gene matches: 7. The CDR3 totals 12 residues. The V gene's germline CDR1 is MNHNS and CDR2 SASEGT.

The chain couples TRBV15 to TRBJ2-1, with a possible D match to TRBD2 (6 bases). Trimming pared 4 bases from V and 7 bases from J, leaving 20 bases between. Germline loops: CDR1 LNHNV, CDR2 YYDKDF (reference sequence). The CDR3 is 16 residues long. CDR3 amino acids: CATSTREVRYGNEQFF. The CDR3 nucleotides are TGTGCCACCAGCACAAGGGAGGTCCGATATGGGAATGAGCAGTTCTTC.

This clone occurred a few times. The CDR3 spells CASSPGQGAYEQYF. CDR3 coding DNA: TGTGCCAGCAGTCCCGGACAGGGGGCGTACGAGCAGTACTTC. The chain employs TRBV6-6 and TRBJ2-7, with 11 bases matching TRBD1. This CDR3 is 14 amino acids long. Germline CDR1 and CDR2: MNHNY and SVGAGI (reference sequence). Trimming removed 5 bases from V and 4 bases from J; junction bases left unmatched: 4.

The chain joins TRBV2 to TRBJ1-1, with 9 bases matching TRBD1. Trimming at V came to 4 bases and at J to 2 bases, leaving 5 bases not matched to a gene. CDR3 length: 15 amino acids. Germline assignment: CDR1 SNHLY and CDR2 FYNNEI. The CDR3 bases are TGTGCCAGCAGTGCGGGACAGGGACATAACACTGAAGCTTTCTTT. It yields the protein CASSAGQGHNTEAFF.